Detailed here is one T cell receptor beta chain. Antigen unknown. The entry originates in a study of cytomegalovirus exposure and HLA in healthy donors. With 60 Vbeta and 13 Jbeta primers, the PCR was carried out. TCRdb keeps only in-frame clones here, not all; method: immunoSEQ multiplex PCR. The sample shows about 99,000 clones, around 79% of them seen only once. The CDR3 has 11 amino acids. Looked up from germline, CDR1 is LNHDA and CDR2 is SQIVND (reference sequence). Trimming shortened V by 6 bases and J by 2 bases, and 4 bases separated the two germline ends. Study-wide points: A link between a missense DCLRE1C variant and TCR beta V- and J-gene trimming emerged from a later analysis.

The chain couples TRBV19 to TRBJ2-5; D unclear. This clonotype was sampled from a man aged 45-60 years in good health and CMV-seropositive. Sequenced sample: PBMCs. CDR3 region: CASRQQETQYF. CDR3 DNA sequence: TGTGCCAGTAGACAGCAAGAGACCCAGTACTTC.